This is a list of T cell receptor beta chains from one sample in a study of T-cell memory formation after mild COVID-19. MiXCR was run by TCRdb on the 5' RACE reads, yielding one entry per CDR3 protein. The table includes about 310,000 distinct CDR3 sequences, roughly 15% detected once. The sequenced sample consisted of PBMCs or a T cell subset sorted from them (not recorded which). The receptors were gathered from a man aged 18 to 29 who had mild COVID-19 (a few samples of this study predate the infection). Cell type and time point are not known. CDR3s include the opening cysteine and the closing phenylalanine or tryptophan. Each record gives: CDR3 length, V gene, clone size, D gene, J gene, CDR3 protein, CDR3 DNA. A D gene is named only where the DNA matches it firmly. Size values are once, few and many counts, or a class for expanded clones, and some rows have none.

len: 17
v_gene: TRBV7-8
abundance: many
d_gene: NA
j_gene: TRBJ1-5
CDR3aa: CASSKVEGTYSNQPQHF
CDR3nt: TGTGCCAGCAGCAAGGTGGAGGGGACTTATAGCAATCAGCCCCAGCATTTT

len: 15
v_gene: TRBV5-1
abundance: NA
d_gene: TRBD2
j_gene: TRBJ2-5
CDR3aa: CASLPGVAGSETQYF
CDR3nt: TGCGCCAGCCTTCCCGGAGTAGCGGGAAGTGAGACCCAGTACTTC

len: 14
v_gene: TRBV7-2
abundance: medium-sized
d_gene: TRBD2
j_gene: TRBJ2-5
CDR3aa: CASSSGGAPETQYF
CDR3nt: TGTGCCAGCAGCTCCGGGGGGGCCCCAGAGACCCAGTACTTC

len: 16
v_gene: TRBV5-1
abundance: few
d_gene: TRBD2
j_gene: TRBJ2-3
CDR3aa: CASSIIAGTLTDTQYF
CDR3nt: TGCGCCAGCAGCATTATAGCGGGGACCCTCACAGATACGCAGTATTTT

len: 14
v_gene: TRBV7-2
abundance: many
d_gene: TRBD2
j_gene: TRBJ2-5
CDR3aa: CASSLQRGRETQYF
CDR3nt: TGTGCCAGCAGCTTACAGCGGGGGCGTGAGACCCAGTACTTC

len: 14
v_gene: TRBV7-2
abundance: few
d_gene: NA
j_gene: TRBJ2-1
CDR3aa: CASSGLPGRGEQFF
CDR3nt: TGTGCCAGCAGCGGCTTACCGGGGCGAGGAGAGCAGTTCTTC

len: 14
v_gene: TRBV5-4
abundance: NA
d_gene: TRBD2
j_gene: TRBJ2-5
CDR3aa: CASSATSGGETQYF
CDR3nt: TGTGCCAGCAGCGCTACTAGCGGCGGAGAGACCCAGTACTTC

len: 16
v_gene: TRBV6-4
abundance: few
d_gene: NA
j_gene: TRBJ1-5
CDR3aa: CASSEGGGGGNQPQHF
CDR3nt: TGTGCCAGCAGTGAGGGAGGCGGAGGGGGCAATCAGCCCCAGCATTTT

len: 16
v_gene: TRBV20-1
abundance: few
d_gene: TRBD1
j_gene: TRBJ1-2
CDR3aa: CSAGDLGTGGADGYTF
CDR3nt: TGCAGTGCTGGAGACCTCGGGACAGGGGGCGCCGATGGCTACACCTTC

len: 15
v_gene: TRBV5-1
abundance: NA
d_gene: NA
j_gene: TRBJ2-7
CDR3aa: CASSLLSGSDYEQYF
CDR3nt: TGCGCCAGCAGCTTGCTATCGGGGTCAGATTACGAGCAGTACTTC

len: 14
v_gene: TRBV12-3/TRBV12-4
abundance: NA
d_gene: TRBD1
j_gene: TRBJ2-7
CDR3aa: CASSEQGVAYEQYF
CDR3nt: TGTGCCAGCAGCGAACAGGGGGTCGCCTACGAGCAGTACTTC

len: 16
v_gene: TRBV7-3
abundance: NA
d_gene: TRBD1
j_gene: TRBJ1-2
CDR3aa: CASSSRTGDFGSGYTF
CDR3nt: TGTGCCAGCAGCTCCCGGACAGGGGACTTCGGGTCTGGCTACACCTTC

len: 14
v_gene: TRBV5-5
abundance: NA
d_gene: NA
j_gene: TRBJ2-4
CDR3aa: CASSIGHLADIQYF
CDR3nt: TGTGCCAGCAGCATTGGACACTTGGCGGACATTCAGTACTTC

len: 15
v_gene: TRBV4-3
abundance: NA
d_gene: NA
j_gene: TRBJ2-2
CDR3aa: CASSRGYMNTGELFF
CDR3nt: TGCGCCAGCAGCCGTGGCTACATGAACACCGGGGAGCTGTTTTTT

len: 13
v_gene: TRBV5-1
abundance: NA
d_gene: NA
j_gene: TRBJ2-1
CDR3aa: CASSLATSGEQFF
CDR3nt: TGCGCCAGCAGCTTGGCGACTAGTGGCGAGCAGTTCTTC

len: 14
v_gene: TRBV28
abundance: NA
d_gene: NA
j_gene: TRBJ1-4
CDR3aa: CASSGGGLNEKLFF
CDR3nt: TGTGCCAGCTCGGGAGGGGGACTTAATGAAAAACTGTTTTTT

len: 15
v_gene: TRBV7-8
abundance: NA
d_gene: TRBD2
j_gene: TRBJ2-1
CDR3aa: CASSAGTSGGNEQFF
CDR3nt: TGTGCCAGCAGCGCCGGGACTAGCGGGGGGAATGAGCAGTTCTTC

len: 15
v_gene: TRBV5-1
abundance: many
d_gene: NA
j_gene: TRBJ2-1
CDR3aa: CASTAFGGHYNEQFF
CDR3nt: TGCGCCAGTACTGCCTTCGGGGGACATTACAATGAGCAGTTCTTC

len: 14
v_gene: TRBV2
abundance: few
d_gene: NA
j_gene: TRBJ1-5
CDR3aa: CASMPGHSNQPQHF
CDR3nt: TGTGCCAGCATGCCGGGGCATAGCAATCAGCCCCAGCATTTT

len: 17
v_gene: TRBV4-1
abundance: few
d_gene: NA
j_gene: TRBJ2-2
CDR3aa: CASSQEGRSRRTGELFF
CDR3nt: TGCGCCAGCAGCCAAGAGGGGAGGTCGCGACGGACCGGGGAGCTGTTTTTT

len: 12
v_gene: TRBV28
abundance: NA
d_gene: NA
j_gene: TRBJ2-3
CDR3aa: CASRPGVHTQYF
CDR3nt: TGTGCCAGCAGGCCCGGGGTACATACGCAGTATTTT

len: 11
v_gene: TRBV12-3/TRBV12-4
abundance: many
d_gene: NA
j_gene: TRBJ2-3
CDR3aa: CASSRTDTQYF
CDR3nt: TGTGCCAGCAGCCGCACAGATACGCAGTATTTT

len: 16
v_gene: TRBV5-1
abundance: NA
d_gene: NA
j_gene: TRBJ1-4
CDR3aa: CASSLAGPGVGEKLFF
CDR3nt: TGCGCCAGCAGCTTAGCGGGACCAGGGGTTGGTGAAAAACTGTTTTTT

len: 13
v_gene: TRBV5-1
abundance: many
d_gene: NA
j_gene: TRBJ2-1
CDR3aa: CASSDRTDNEQFF
CDR3nt: TGCGCCAGCAGCGACAGGACGGACAATGAGCAGTTCTTC

len: 14
v_gene: TRBV7-6
abundance: many
d_gene: TRBD1
j_gene: TRBJ2-5
CDR3aa: CASSLGTGQETQYF
CDR3nt: TGTGCCAGCAGCTTAGGGACAGGTCAAGAGACCCAGTACTTC

len: 14
v_gene: TRBV7-9
abundance: few
d_gene: TRBD1
j_gene: TRBJ1-4
CDR3aa: CASSPGTANEKLFF
CDR3nt: TGTGCCAGCAGCCCGGGGACAGCCAATGAAAAACTGTTTTTT

len: 15
v_gene: TRBV12-3/TRBV12-4
abundance: NA
d_gene: TRBD1
j_gene: TRBJ1-2
CDR3aa: CASSWTGPSRGGYTF
CDR3nt: TGTGCCAGCAGTTGGACAGGGCCAAGCCGGGGTGGCTACACCTTC

len: 17
v_gene: TRBV5-1
abundance: NA
d_gene: TRBD2
j_gene: TRBJ2-1
CDR3aa: CASSLRLAGGVYNEQFF
CDR3nt: TGCGCCAGCAGCCTGCGACTAGCGGGTGGGGTCTACAATGAGCAGTTCTTC

len: 16
v_gene: TRBV7-2
abundance: few
d_gene: NA
j_gene: TRBJ2-3
CDR3aa: CASSLAAGAGTDTQYF
CDR3nt: TGTGCCAGCAGCTTAGCGGCGGGGGCCGGCACAGATACGCAGTATTTT

len: 15
v_gene: TRBV4-3
abundance: few
d_gene: NA
j_gene: TRBJ2-2
CDR3aa: CASSPWTAHTGELFF
CDR3nt: TGCGCCAGCAGCCCCTGGACAGCTCATACCGGGGAGCTGTTTTTT

len: 13
v_gene: TRBV18
abundance: NA
d_gene: NA
j_gene: TRBJ2-3
CDR3aa: CASSPVNADTQYF
CDR3nt: TGTGCCAGCTCACCAGTGAACGCAGATACGCAGTATTTT

len: 16
v_gene: TRBV4-3
abundance: few
d_gene: TRBD1
j_gene: TRBJ2-7
CDR3aa: CASSQKRDRRTYEQYF
CDR3nt: TGCGCCAGCAGCCAGAAACGGGACAGGAGGACCTACGAGCAGTACTTC

len: 12
v_gene: TRBV20-1
abundance: NA
d_gene: NA
j_gene: TRBJ1-5
CDR3aa: CSAGRVEQPQHF
CDR3nt: TGCAGTGCTGGAAGGGTGGAACAGCCCCAGCATTTT

len: 12
v_gene: TRBV30
abundance: NA
d_gene: NA
j_gene: TRBJ1-4
CDR3aa: CAWNRVNEKLFF
CDR3nt: TGTGCCTGGAACAGGGTTAATGAAAAACTGTTTTTT

len: 14
v_gene: TRBV10-3
abundance: NA
d_gene: NA
j_gene: TRBJ1-5
CDR3aa: CAIGPDGSNQPQHF
CDR3nt: TGTGCCATCGGACCAGACGGGAGCAATCAGCCCCAGCATTTT

len: 15
v_gene: TRBV12-3/TRBV12-4
abundance: NA
d_gene: TRBD1
j_gene: TRBJ1-2
CDR3aa: CASSQGTGGNYGYTF
CDR3nt: TGTGCCAGCAGTCAGGGGACAGGGGGCAACTATGGCTACACCTTC

len: 15
v_gene: TRBV12-3/TRBV12-4
abundance: NA
d_gene: TRBD1
j_gene: TRBJ2-2
CDR3aa: CASSFEGATTGELFF
CDR3nt: TGTGCCAGCAGTTTCGAGGGGGCTACAACCGGGGAGCTGTTTTTT

len: 15
v_gene: TRBV12-3/TRBV12-4
abundance: NA
d_gene: NA
j_gene: TRBJ2-3
CDR3aa: CASSSWGGPTDTQYF
CDR3nt: TGTGCCAGCAGTTCCTGGGGGGGGCCCACAGATACGCAGTATTTT

len: 14
v_gene: TRBV6-5
abundance: NA
d_gene: NA
j_gene: TRBJ1-1
CDR3aa: CASSPPGAGTEAFF
CDR3nt: TGTGCCAGCAGTCCCCCGGGGGCCGGGACTGAAGCTTTCTTT

len: 15
v_gene: TRBV4-1
abundance: many
d_gene: NA
j_gene: TRBJ1-2
CDR3aa: CASSWGEAGHYGYTF
CDR3nt: TGCGCCAGCAGCTGGGGCGAGGCTGGACACTATGGCTACACCTTC

len: 15
v_gene: TRBV6-6
abundance: NA
d_gene: NA
j_gene: TRBJ1-5
CDR3aa: CASTPGAVSNQPQHF
CDR3nt: TGTGCCAGCACCCCGGGGGCAGTGAGCAATCAGCCCCAGCATTTT

len: 15
v_gene: TRBV7-6
abundance: NA
d_gene: TRBD2
j_gene: TRBJ2-2
CDR3aa: CASSLGGGHTGELFF
CDR3nt: TGTGCCAGCAGCTTAGGGGGAGGGCATACCGGGGAGCTGTTTTTT

len: 13
v_gene: TRBV12-3/TRBV12-4
abundance: few
d_gene: NA
j_gene: TRBJ2-5
CDR3aa: CASSYPGVETQYF
CDR3nt: TGTGCCAGCAGTTATCCGGGGGTAGAGACCCAGTACTTC

len: 15
v_gene: TRBV4-1
abundance: NA
d_gene: NA
j_gene: TRBJ2-3
CDR3aa: CASSRIGGGTDTQYF
CDR3nt: TGCGCCAGCAGCCGGATTGGCGGGGGCACAGATACGCAGTATTTT

len: 14
v_gene: TRBV3-1
abundance: NA
d_gene: TRBD2
j_gene: TRBJ2-1
CDR3aa: CASSQTSRDNEQFF
CDR3nt: TGTGCCAGCAGCCAGACTAGCAGGGACAATGAGCAGTTCTTC

len: 16
v_gene: TRBV7-9
abundance: NA
d_gene: TRBD2
j_gene: TRBJ2-5
CDR3aa: CASSLVQRGYQETQYF
CDR3nt: TGTGCCAGCAGCTTAGTCCAGCGGGGGTACCAAGAGACCCAGTACTTC

len: 16
v_gene: TRBV7-9
abundance: few
d_gene: TRBD2
j_gene: TRBJ2-1
CDR3aa: CASTLPAGGYDNEQFF
CDR3nt: TGTGCCAGCACCCTACCAGCGGGGGGGTACGACAATGAGCAGTTCTTC

len: 15
v_gene: TRBV20-1
abundance: NA
d_gene: TRBD2
j_gene: TRBJ2-1
CDR3aa: CSARKAGGHYNEQFF
CDR3nt: TGCAGTGCTAGAAAAGCGGGGGGCCACTACAATGAGCAGTTCTTC

len: 15
v_gene: TRBV9
abundance: few
d_gene: NA
j_gene: TRBJ2-3
CDR3aa: CASSLGDEGTDTQYF
CDR3nt: TGTGCCAGCAGTCTGGGGGATGAGGGCACAGATACGCAGTATTTT

len: 13
v_gene: TRBV6-5
abundance: NA
d_gene: NA
j_gene: TRBJ2-7
CDR3aa: CASSYRTPAEQYF
CDR3nt: TGTGCCAGCAGTTACCGTACACCGGCCGAGCAGTACTTC

len: 16
v_gene: TRBV20-1
abundance: few
d_gene: NA
j_gene: TRBJ2-5
CDR3aa: CSASDWTYEGKETQYF
CDR3nt: TGCAGTGCTAGCGACTGGACTTACGAGGGCAAAGAGACCCAGTACTTC

len: 14
v_gene: TRBV25-1
abundance: NA
d_gene: NA
j_gene: TRBJ1-2
CDR3aa: CASSEPTGAYGYTF
CDR3nt: TGTGCCAGCAGTGAACCGACGGGGGCCTATGGCTACACCTTC

len: 16
v_gene: TRBV20-1
abundance: few
d_gene: TRBD2
j_gene: TRBJ2-5
CDR3aa: CSAPAGTSGRGETQYF
CDR3nt: TGCAGTGCCCCCGCCGGGACTAGCGGGCGAGGGGAGACCCAGTACTTC

len: 15
v_gene: TRBV12-3/TRBV12-4
abundance: NA
d_gene: NA
j_gene: TRBJ2-3
CDR3aa: CASTSRGASTDTQYF
CDR3nt: TGTGCCAGCACTTCTCGGGGGGCTAGCACAGATACGCAGTATTTT

len: 13
v_gene: TRBV12-3/TRBV12-4
abundance: NA
d_gene: TRBD2
j_gene: TRBJ2-2
CDR3aa: CAVQGLGNGELFF
CDR3nt: TGTGCCGTCCAGGGACTAGGGAACGGGGAGCTGTTTTTT

len: 13
v_gene: TRBV6-5
abundance: few
d_gene: NA
j_gene: TRBJ1-1
CDR3aa: CASVGRPNTEAFF
CDR3nt: TGTGCCAGCGTTGGGCGGCCGAACACTGAAGCTTTCTTT

len: 13
v_gene: TRBV7-3
abundance: few
d_gene: NA
j_gene: TRBJ2-3
CDR3aa: CASSLSPRDTQYF
CDR3nt: TGTGCCAGCAGCTTAAGTCCCCGAGATACGCAGTATTTT